A single TCR beta chain is shown here with its context. Its antigen is not yet known. The input lacks base qualities; no much larger clone sits a single base away. Unmatched junction bases come to 9, with V trimmed by 1 base and J by 4 bases. The CDR3 runs 17 amino acids, cysteine and phenylalanine included. Kept here is only the CDR3 DNA, which spans 51 bases and is read in frame from base 1. In the germline V gene, CDR1 corresponds to SGHDT and CDR2 to YYEEEE. The data were obtained in a study of response to subunit inactivated influenza vaccine (dated by TCRdb to the late 2010s). With respect to the entire study: To follow how T cells responded to a trivalent subunit inactivated influenza vaccine, the researchers relied on deep quantitative profiling of the T cell receptor repertoire.

Libraries came from RT-PCR. The sequencing machine was an Illumina HiSeq 2500. TCRdb reran the public reads through fastp at Q25 and MiXCR, keeping productive beta chains. Each CDR3 protein gets just one entry, which takes the most common genes and DNA from the rows behind it. This sample comprises more than 450,000 distinct CDR3 sequences, over 9.5% of them detected only once. Roughly a tenth of the sample comes from the top ten. The research as a whole found: According to the authors, only a limited number of new T cells may be recruited by each seasonal influenza vaccination.

The TCR comes from a man aged 50 to 59 who received an inactivated influenza vaccine. Donor details come from another sample of the same person, matched by shared clones. Material: PBMCs from blood, obtained on the day of vaccination. Here the chain combines TRBV5-6 and TRBJ2-1, with 9 bases in between that match TRBD2. At the DNA level, the sequence is TGTGCCAGCAGCTTGAGGCTCAGACTAGCGGATTACAATGAGCAGTTCTTC. Its translation is CASSLRLRLADYNEQFF.